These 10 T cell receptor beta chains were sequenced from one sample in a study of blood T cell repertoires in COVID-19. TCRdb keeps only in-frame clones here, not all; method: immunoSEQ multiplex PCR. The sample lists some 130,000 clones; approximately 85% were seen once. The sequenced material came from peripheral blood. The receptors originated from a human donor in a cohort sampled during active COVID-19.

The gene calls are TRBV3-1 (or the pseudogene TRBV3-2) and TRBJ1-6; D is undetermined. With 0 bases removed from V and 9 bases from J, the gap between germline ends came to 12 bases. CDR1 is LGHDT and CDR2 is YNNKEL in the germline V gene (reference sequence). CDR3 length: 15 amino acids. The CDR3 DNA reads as TGTGCCAGCAGCCAAGAGACTTTTTTCGCTTCACCCCTCCACTTT. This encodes CASSQETFFASPLHF.

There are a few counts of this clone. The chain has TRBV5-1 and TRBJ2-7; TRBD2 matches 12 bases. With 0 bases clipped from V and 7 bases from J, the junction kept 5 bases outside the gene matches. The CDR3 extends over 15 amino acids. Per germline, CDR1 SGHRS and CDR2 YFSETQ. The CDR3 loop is CASSLGLAGAREQYF. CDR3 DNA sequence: TGCGCCAGCAGCTTGGGACTAGCGGGGGCTAGGGAGCAGTACTTC.

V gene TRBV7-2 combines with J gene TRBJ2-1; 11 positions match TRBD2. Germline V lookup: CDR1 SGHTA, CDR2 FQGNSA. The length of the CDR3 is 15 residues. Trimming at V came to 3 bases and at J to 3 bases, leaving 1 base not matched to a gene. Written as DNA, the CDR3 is TGTGCCAGCAGCTTTAGCGGGGGGGGCTACAATGAGCAGTTCTTC. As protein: CASSFSGGGYNEQFF.

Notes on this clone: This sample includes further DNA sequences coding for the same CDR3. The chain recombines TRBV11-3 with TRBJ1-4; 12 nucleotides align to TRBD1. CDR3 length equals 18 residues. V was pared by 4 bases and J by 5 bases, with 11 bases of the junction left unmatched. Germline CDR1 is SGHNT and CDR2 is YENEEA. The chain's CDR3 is CASSSPGQGARVNEKLFF. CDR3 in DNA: TGTGCCAGCAGCTCACCGGGACAGGGGGCGCGAGTCAATGAAAAACTGTTTTTT.

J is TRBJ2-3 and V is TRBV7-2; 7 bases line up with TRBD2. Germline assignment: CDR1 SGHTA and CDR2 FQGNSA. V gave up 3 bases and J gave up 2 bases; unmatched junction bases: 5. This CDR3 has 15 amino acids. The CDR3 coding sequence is TGTGCCAGCAGCTTCGGGGGGAGGGACACAGATACGCAGTATTTT. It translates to CASSFGGRDTDTQYF.

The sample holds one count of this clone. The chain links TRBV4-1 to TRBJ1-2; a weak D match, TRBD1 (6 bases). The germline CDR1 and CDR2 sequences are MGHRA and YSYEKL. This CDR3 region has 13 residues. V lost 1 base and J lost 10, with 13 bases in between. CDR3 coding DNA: TGCGCCAGCAGCCAAGCCACAGGGATCGTCTACACCTTC. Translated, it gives CASSQATGIVYTF.

DNA of the CDR3: TGTGCCAGTAGTATCCGGACAGGCCCGGGACACGGGGCGCCCTACGAGCAGTACTTC. Translating it yields CASSIRTGPGHGAPYEQYF. V gene TRBV19 combines with J gene TRBJ2-7; 7 bases are shared with TRBD1. Germline V CDR1 and CDR2: LNHDA, SQIVND (reference sequence). The V gene end was trimmed by 3 bases and the J gene end by 2 bases; junction bases not matched to a gene: 19. The CDR3 has 19 residues. The whole variable domain, filled in from reference TRBV19 and TRBJ2-7, reads DGGITQSPKYLFRKEGQNVTLSCEQNLNHDAMYWYRQDPGQGLRLIYYSQIVNDFQKGDIAEGYSVSREKKESFPLTVTSAQKNPTAFYLCASSIRTGPGHGAPYEQYFGPGTRLTVT.

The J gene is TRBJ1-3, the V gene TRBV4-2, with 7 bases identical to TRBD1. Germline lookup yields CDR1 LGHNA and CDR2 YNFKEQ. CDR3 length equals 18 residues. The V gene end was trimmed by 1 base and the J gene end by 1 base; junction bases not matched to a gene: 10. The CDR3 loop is CASSQGGTGTASGNTIYF. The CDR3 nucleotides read TGTGCCAGCAGCCAAGGGGGGACCGGGACAGCATCTGGAAACACCATATATTTT.

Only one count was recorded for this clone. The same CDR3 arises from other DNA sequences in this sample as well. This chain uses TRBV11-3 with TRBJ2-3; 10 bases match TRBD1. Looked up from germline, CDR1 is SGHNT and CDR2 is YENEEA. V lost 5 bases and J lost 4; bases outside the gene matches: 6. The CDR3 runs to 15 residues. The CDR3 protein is CASSARDRGPDTQYF. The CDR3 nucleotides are TGTGCCAGCAGCGCCCGGGACAGGGGCCCAGATACGCAGTATTTT.

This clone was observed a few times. Here the CDR3 DNA reads TGTGCCAGCAGCGTAAGGGCAGGGGAGTACACTGAAGCTTTCTTT. Translation gives CASSVRAGEYTEAFF. The genes are TRBV9 and TRBJ1-1; D perhaps matches TRBD1 (6 bases). Between the trimmed V and J ends, which lost 1 base and 3 bases, there was a span of 13 bases. This CDR3 comprises 15 residues. Germline CDR1 SGDLS, CDR2 YYNGEE.